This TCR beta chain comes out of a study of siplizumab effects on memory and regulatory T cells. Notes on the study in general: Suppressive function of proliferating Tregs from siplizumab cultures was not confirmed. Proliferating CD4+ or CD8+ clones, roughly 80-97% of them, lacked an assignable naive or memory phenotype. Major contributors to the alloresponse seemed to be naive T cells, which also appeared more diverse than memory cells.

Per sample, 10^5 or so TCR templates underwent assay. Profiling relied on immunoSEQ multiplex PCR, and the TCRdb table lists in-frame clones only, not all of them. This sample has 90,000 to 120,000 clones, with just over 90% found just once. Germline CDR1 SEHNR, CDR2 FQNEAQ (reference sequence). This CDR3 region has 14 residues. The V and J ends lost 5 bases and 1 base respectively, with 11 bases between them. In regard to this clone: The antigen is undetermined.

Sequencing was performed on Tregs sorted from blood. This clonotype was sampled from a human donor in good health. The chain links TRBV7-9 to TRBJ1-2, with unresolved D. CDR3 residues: CASSPPTFNYGYTF. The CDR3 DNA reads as TGTGCCAGCAGCCCTCCTACTTTTAACTATGGCTACACCTTC. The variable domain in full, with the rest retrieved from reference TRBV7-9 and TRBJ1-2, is DTGVSQNPRHKITKRGQNVTFRCDPISEHNRLYWYRQTLGQGPEFLTYFQNEAQLEKSRLLSDRFSAERPKGSFSTLEIQRTEQGDSAMYLCASSPPTFNYGYTFGSGTRLTVV.